The present TCR beta chain was sequenced within a study of blood T cell repertoires in COVID-19. Overall study: Some COVID-19 samples were acute and others convalescent; all came from the United States, Italy and Spain. Sample material is recorded as cDNA or gDNA derived from T cells, B-cell-depleted T cells, or PBMCs.

The CDR3 has 14 residues. Unmatched junction bases numbered 3, after V lost 3 bases and J lost 4 bases. Germline CDR1 is SGHDN and CDR2 is FVKESK. Authors' processing steps: The assay estimated nucleated cells by amplifying reference gene primers. Using immunoSEQ multiplex PCR, the repertoire was profiled, and TCRdb retains in-frame clones only, with some absent. That table furnishes V, J and clone size, whereas the DNA furnished D and trimming. The sample lists about 230,000 clones, 83% seen once, with roughly 5.7% in the top ten. The receptor's source is a man of 80 years or more with acute or convalescent COVID-19. The chain combines TRBV14 with TRBJ2-5; 9 nucleotides match TRBD1. Sequenced: peripheral blood. The CDR3 nucleotides are TGTGCCAGCAGCCAGACGACAGGGGGAGAGACCCAGTACTTC. Its translation: CASSQTTGGETQYF.